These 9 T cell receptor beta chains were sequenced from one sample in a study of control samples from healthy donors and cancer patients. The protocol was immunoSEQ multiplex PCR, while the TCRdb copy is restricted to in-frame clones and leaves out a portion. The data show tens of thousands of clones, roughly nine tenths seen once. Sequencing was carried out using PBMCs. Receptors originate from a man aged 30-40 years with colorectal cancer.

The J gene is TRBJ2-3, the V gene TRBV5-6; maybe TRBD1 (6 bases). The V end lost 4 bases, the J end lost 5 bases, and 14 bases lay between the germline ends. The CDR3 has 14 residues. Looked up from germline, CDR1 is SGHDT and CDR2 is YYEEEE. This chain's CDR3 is CASSRSLRGDTQYF. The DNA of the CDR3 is TGTGCCAGCAGCCGTAGTCTCAGGGGAGATACGCAGTATTTT.

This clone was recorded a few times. CDR3 loop: CASSQDQVFNTEAFF. The DNA for the CDR3 is TGCGCCAGCAGCCAAGATCAAGTGTTTAACACTGAAGCTTTCTTT. This chain joins TRBV4-1 and TRBJ1-1, with unresolved D. This CDR3 spans 15 amino acids. Trimming stripped 0 bases from V and 2 bases from J, with 10 bases between. CDR1 is MGHRA, CDR2 YSYEKL, per germline.

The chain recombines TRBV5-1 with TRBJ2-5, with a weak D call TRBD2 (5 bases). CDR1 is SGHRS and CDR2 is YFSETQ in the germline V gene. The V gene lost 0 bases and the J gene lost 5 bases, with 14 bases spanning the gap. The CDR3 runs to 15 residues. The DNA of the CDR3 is TGCGCCAGCAGCTTGGCCAGGTTGGGAGTGGAGACCCAGTACTTC. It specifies CASSLARLGVETQYF.

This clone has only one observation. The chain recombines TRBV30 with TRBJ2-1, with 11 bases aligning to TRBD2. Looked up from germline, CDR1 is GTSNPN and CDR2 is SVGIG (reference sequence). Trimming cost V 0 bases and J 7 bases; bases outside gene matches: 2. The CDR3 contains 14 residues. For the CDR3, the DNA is TGTGCCTGGAGTGTACTAGCGGGGGTAAATGAGCAGTTCTTC. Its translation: CAWSVLAGVNEQFF.

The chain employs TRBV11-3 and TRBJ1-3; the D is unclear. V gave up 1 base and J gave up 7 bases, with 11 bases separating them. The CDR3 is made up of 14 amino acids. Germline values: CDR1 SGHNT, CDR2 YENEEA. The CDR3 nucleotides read TGTGCCAGCAGCTTAGCCTCCTGGGATAACACCATATATTTT. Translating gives CASSLASWDNTIYF.

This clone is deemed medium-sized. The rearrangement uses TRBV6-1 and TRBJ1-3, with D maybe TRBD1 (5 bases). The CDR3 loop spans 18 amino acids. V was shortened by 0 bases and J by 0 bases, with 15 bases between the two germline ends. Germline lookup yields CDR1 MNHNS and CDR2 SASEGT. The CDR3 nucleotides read TGTGCCAGCAGTGAAGCTGGGGAGGGGCTCTACTCTGGAAACACCATATATTTT. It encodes CASSEAGEGLYSGNTIYF.

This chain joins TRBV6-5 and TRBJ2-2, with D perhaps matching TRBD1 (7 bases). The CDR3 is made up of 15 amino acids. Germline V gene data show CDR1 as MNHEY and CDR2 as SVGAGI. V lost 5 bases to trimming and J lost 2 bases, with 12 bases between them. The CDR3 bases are TGTGCCAGCAGTCGCGGGACAGAAAACACCGGGGAGCTGTTTTTT. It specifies CASSRGTENTGELFF.

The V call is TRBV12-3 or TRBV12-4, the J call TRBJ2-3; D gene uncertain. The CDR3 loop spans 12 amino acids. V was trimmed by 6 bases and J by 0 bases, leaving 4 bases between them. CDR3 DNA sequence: TGTGCCAGCAGGCCCAGCACAGATACGCAGTATTTT. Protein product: CASRPSTDTQYF.

This CDR3 is CASSYGYPGTYNEQFF. The CDR3 region has the DNA TGTGCCAGCAGTTACGGGTACCCGGGGACCTACAATGAGCAGTTCTTC. The chain combines TRBV6-5 with TRBJ2-1; the D gene is possibly TRBD2 (5 bases). Trimming left V 2 bases short and J 2 bases short, with 13 bases between. The CDR3 totals 16 residues. Germline V gives CDR1 MNHEY, CDR2 SVGAGI.